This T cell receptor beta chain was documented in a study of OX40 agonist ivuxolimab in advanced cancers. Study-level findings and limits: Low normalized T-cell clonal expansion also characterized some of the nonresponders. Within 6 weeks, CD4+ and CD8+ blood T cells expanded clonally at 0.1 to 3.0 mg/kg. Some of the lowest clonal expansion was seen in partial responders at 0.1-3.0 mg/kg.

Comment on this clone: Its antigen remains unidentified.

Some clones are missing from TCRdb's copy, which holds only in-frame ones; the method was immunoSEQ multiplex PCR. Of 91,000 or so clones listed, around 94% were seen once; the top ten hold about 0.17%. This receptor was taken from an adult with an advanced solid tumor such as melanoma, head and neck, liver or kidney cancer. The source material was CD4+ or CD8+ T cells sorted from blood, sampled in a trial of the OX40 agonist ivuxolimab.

The CDR3 loop reads CASSVGNGDTQYF. The CDR3 DNA follows: TGTGCCAGCAGCGTAGGGAATGGAGATACGCAGTATTTT. V usage is TRBV9 and J usage is TRBJ2-3; D is uncertain. V was clipped by 0 bases and J by 5 bases, with 7 bases between them. CDR3 length equals 13 residues. From germline, CDR1 is SGDLS and CDR2 YYNGEE.